The entry below describes one T cell receptor (beta chain). Its antigen is unknown. The data derive from a study of Ad26.COV2.S vaccination and SARS-CoV-2 variants. At the level of the study: Participant was drawn from the COV1001 Ad26.COV2.S trial arm. Donor got 5x10^10 or 1x10^11 viral particles of Ad26.COV2.S.

From germline, CDR1 is LNHNV and CDR2 YYDKDF (reference sequence). J was trimmed by 2 bases and V by 0 bases; bases with no gene match: 10. The CDR3 has 18 amino acids. Noted treatment: 15 to 20 received Ad26.COV2.S at low or high dose, single or two shots; 5 received placebo; per-sample allocation not given. Sampling occurred on day 63 after the first vaccine or placebo injection. Overall study findings and caveats: It was vaccine recipients, not placebo recipients, who had the higher spike-specific TCR breadth.

Generated by immunoSEQ multiplex PCR, the TCRdb table keeps only in-frame clones and is missing some. The table shows 400,000 or so clones, with more than 85% occurring only once. The source is a person aged 18-60 years who received the Ad26.COV2.S COVID-19 vaccine or a placebo. The chain joins TRBV15 to TRBJ1-1; 9 bases agree with TRBD1. The sequences come from peripheral blood, collected in a trial of Ad26.COV2.S vaccine versus placebo. The CDR3 here is CATSREWGTGTFNTEAFF. The CDR3 DNA sequence: TGTGCCACCAGCAGAGAATGGGGGACAGGGACTTTTAACACTGAAGCTTTCTTT.